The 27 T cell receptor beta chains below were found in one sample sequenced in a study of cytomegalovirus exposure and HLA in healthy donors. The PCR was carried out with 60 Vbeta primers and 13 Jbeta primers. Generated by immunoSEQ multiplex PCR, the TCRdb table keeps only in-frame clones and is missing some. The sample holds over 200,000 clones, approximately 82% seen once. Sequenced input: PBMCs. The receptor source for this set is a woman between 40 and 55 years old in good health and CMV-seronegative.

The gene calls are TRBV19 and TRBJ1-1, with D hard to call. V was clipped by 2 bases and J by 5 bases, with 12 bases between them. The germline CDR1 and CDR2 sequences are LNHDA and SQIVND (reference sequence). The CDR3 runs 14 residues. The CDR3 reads CASSITSLVTEAFF. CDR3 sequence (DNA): TGTGCCAGTAGTATAACGAGCTTGGTAACTGAAGCTTTCTTT.

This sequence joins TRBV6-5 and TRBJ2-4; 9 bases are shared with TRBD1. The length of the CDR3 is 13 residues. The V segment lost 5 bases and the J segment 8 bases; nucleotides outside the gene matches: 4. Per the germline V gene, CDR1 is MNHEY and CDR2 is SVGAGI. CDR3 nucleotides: TGTGCCAGCAGTCCAGGACAGGGGCACATTCAGTACTTC. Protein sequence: CASSPGQGHIQYF.

The CDR3 DNA follows: TGTGCCAGCTCACCCCTCGACAGGGAGGAGAACACCATATATTTT. It is translated as CASSPLDREENTIYF. V is TRBV18 and J is TRBJ1-3; 7 positions agree with TRBD1. Trimming removed 3 bases from V and 7 bases from J; junction bases left unmatched: 9. Looked up from germline, CDR1 is KGHSH and CDR2 is LQKENI. CDR3 size: 15 residues.

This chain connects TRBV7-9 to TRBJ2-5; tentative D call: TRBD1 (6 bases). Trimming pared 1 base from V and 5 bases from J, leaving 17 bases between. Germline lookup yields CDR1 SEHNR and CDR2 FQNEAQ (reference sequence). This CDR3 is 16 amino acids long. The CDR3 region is CASSLVPHREGETQYF. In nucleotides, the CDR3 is TGTGCCAGCAGCTTAGTCCCCCACAGGGAAGGGGAGACCCAGTACTTC.

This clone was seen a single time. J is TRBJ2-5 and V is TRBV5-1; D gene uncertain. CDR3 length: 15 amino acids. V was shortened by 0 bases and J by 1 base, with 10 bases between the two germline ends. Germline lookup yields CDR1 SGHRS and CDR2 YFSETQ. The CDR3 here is CASSLAVNTQETQYF. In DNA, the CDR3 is TGCGCCAGCAGCTTGGCCGTCAACACCCAAGAGACCCAGTACTTC.

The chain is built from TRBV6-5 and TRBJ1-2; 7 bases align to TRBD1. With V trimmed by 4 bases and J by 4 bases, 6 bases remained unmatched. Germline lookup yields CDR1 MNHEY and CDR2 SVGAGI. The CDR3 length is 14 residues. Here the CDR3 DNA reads TGTGCCAGCAGTTCATACAGGGGTTTCTATGGCTACACCTTC. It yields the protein CASSSYRGFYGYTF.

The CDR3 DNA is TGTGCCAGCAGGGAGAGTAATGAAAAACTGTTTTTT. Translated: CASRESNEKLFF. The chain has TRBV6-5 and TRBJ1-4; no reliable D call. The CDR3 runs 12 residues. The germline V gene has CDR1 MNHEY and CDR2 SVGAGI. V lost 6 bases and J 4 bases, leaving 6 bases between the germline ends.

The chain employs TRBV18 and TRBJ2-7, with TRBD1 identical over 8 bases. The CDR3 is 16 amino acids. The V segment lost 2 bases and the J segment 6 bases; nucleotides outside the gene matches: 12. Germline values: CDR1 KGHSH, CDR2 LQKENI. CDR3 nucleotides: TGTGCCAGCTCACCAGATGTGGGGGTCCAGGGGGCCGAGCAGTACTTC. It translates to CASSPDVGVQGAEQYF. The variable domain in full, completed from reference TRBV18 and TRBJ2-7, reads NAGVMQNPRHLVRRRGQEARLRCSPMKGHSHVYWYRQLPEEGLKFMVYLQKENIIDESGMPKERFSAEFPKEGPSILRIQQVVRGDSAAYFCASSPDVGVQGAEQYFGPGTRLTVT.

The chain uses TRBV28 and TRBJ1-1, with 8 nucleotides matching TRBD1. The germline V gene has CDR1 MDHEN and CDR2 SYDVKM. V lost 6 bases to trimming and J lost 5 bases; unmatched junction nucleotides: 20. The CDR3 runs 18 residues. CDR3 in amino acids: CASSYSIQGGTRLTEAFF. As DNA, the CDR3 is TGTGCCAGCAGCTATAGCATACAGGGGGGAACGCGTCTAACTGAAGCTTTCTTT. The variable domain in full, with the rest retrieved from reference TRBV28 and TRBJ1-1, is DVKVTQSSRYLVKRTGEKVFLECVQDMDHENMFWYRQDPGLGLRLIYFSYDVKMKEKGDIPEGYSVSREKKERFSLILESASTNQTSMYLCASSYSIQGGTRLTEAFFGQGTRLTVV.

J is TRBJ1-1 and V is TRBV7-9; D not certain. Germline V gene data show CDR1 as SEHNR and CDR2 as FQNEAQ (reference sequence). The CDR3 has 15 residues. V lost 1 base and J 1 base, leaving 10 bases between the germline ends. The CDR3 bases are TGTGCCAGCAGCTTAGATACGGGTGGGAACACTGAAGCTTTCTTT. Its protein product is CASSLDTGGNTEAFF.

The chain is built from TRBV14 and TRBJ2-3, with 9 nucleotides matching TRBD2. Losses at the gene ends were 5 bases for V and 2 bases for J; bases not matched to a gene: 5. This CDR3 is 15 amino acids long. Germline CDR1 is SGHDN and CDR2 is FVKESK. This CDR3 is CASSVAGDVTDTQYF. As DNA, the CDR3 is TGTGCCAGCAGCGTAGCGGGGGACGTCACAGATACGCAGTATTTT.

The CDR3: CASSQDRGTGWYEQYF. The CDR3 DNA reads TGTGCCAGCAGCCAAGATAGGGGGACAGGATGGTACGAGCAGTACTTC. The chain employs TRBV14 and TRBJ2-7; 8 bases are a match to TRBD1. This CDR3 is 16 amino acids long. Germline CDR1 reads SGHDN; CDR2 reads FVKESK. V shed 0 bases and J 4 bases; nucleotides not matched to a gene: 8.

As DNA, the CDR3 is TGTGCCAGCAGCGACACAGGGTGGGAGACCCAGTACTTC. This codes for CASSDTGWETQYF. This chain links TRBV7-8 with TRBJ2-5, with a tentative D call TRBD1 (6 bases). Trimming shortened V by 5 bases and J by 5 bases, and 12 bases separated the two germline ends. Per germline, CDR1 SGHVS and CDR2 FQNEAQ. The CDR3 has 13 amino acids.

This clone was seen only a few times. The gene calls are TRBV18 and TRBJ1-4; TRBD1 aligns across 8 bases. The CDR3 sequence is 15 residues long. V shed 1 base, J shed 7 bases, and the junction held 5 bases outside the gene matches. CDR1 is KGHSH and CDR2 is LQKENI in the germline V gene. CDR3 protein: CASSPLGTGIEKLFF. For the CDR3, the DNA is TGTGCCAGCTCACCACTAGGGACAGGCATTGAAAAACTGTTTTTT.

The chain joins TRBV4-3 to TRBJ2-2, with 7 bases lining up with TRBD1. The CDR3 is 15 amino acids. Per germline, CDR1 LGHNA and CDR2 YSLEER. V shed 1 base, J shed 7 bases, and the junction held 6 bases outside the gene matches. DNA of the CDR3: TGCGCCAGCAGCCAAGTAGGGGGCCTAGGCGGGGAGCTGTTTTTT. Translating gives CASSQVGGLGGELFF.

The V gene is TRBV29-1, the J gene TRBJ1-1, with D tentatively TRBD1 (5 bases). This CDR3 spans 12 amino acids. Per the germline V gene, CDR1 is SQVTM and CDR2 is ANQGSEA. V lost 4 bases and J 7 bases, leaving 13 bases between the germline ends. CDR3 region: CSVGHQGGEAFF. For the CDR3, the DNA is TGCAGCGTTGGCCACCAGGGCGGTGAAGCTTTCTTT.

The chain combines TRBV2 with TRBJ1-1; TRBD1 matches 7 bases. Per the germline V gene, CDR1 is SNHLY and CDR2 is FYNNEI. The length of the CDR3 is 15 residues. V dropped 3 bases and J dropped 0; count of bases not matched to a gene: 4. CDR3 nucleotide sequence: TGTGCCAGCAGTGATGACAGGGTCGTGAACACTGAAGCTTTCTTT. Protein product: CASSDDRVVNTEAFF.

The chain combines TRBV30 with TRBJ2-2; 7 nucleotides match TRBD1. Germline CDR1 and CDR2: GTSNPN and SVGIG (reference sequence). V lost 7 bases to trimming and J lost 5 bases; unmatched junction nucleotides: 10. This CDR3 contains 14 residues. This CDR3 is CAFTPGQITGELFF. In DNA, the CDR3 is TGTGCCTTCACACCGGGACAGATAACCGGGGAGCTGTTTTTT.

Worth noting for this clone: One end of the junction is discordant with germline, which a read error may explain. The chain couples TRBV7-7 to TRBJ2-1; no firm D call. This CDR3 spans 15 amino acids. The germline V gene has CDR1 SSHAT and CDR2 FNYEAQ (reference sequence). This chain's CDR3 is CASSPEAISYNEQFF. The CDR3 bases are TGTGCTAGCAGCCCCGAGGCTATCTCTTACAATGAGCAGTTCTTC.

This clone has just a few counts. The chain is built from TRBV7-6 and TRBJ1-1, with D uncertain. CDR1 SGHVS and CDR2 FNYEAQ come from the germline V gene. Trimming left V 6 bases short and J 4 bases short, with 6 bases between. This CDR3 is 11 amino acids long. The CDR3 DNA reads TGTGCCAGCAGAGAGGGCACTGAAGCTTTCTTT. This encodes CASREGTEAFF.

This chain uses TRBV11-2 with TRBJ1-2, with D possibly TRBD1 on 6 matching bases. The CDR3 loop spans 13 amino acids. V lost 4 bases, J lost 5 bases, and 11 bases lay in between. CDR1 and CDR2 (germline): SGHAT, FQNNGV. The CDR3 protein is CASSYSGVYGYTF. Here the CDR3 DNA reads TGTGCCAGCAGCTACTCAGGGGTATATGGCTACACCTTC.

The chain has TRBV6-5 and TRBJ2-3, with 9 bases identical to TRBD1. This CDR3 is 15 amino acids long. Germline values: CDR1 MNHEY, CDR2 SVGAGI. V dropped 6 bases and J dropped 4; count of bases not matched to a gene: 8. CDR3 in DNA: TGTGCCAGCAGCCCCGGGGACAGGGTATCAGATACGCAGTATTTT. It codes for CASSPGDRVSDTQYF.

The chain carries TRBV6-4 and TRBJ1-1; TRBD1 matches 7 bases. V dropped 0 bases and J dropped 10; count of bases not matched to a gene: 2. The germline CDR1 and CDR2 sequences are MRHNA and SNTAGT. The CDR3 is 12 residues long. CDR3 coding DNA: TGTGCCAGCAGTGACTCCCAGGGGGGAGCTTTCTTT. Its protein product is CASSDSQGGAFF.

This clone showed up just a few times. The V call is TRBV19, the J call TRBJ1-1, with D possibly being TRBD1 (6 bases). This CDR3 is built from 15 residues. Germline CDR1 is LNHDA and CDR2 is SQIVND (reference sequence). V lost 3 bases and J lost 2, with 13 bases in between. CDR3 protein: CASSILGHFNTEAFF. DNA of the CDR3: TGTGCCAGTAGTATCTTGGGACACTTCAACACTGAAGCTTTCTTT.

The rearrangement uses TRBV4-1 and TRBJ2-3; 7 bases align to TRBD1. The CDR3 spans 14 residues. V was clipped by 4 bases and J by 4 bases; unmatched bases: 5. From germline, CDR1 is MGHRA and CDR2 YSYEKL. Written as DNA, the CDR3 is TGCGCCAGCAGCCTCACAGGGGCGGCAGATACGCAGTATTTT. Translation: CASSLTGAADTQYF.

The CDR3 loop is CASRAGTGEHEKLFF. DNA for the CDR3: TGTGCCAGCAGGGCCGGGACAGGGGAACACGAAAAACTGTTTTTT. The chain employs TRBV25-1 and TRBJ1-4; TRBD1 agrees at 10 bases. Trimming removed 6 bases from V and 8 bases from J; junction bases left unmatched: 9. The CDR3 covers 15 residues. Per the germline V gene, CDR1 is MGHDK and CDR2 is SYGVNS.

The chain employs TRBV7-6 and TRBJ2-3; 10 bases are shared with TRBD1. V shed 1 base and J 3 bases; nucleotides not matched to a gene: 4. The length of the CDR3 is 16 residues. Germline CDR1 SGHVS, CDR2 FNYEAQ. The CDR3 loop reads CASSLGTGGGTDTQYF. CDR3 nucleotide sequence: TGTGCCAGCAGCTTAGGGACAGGGGGAGGGACAGATACGCAGTATTTT. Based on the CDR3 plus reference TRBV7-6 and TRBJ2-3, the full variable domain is GAGVSQSPRYKVTKRGQDVALRCDPISGHVSLYWYRQALGQGPEFLTYFNYEAQQDKSGLPNDRFSAERPEGSISTLTIQRTEQRDSAMYRCASSLGTGGGTDTQYFGPGTRLTVL.